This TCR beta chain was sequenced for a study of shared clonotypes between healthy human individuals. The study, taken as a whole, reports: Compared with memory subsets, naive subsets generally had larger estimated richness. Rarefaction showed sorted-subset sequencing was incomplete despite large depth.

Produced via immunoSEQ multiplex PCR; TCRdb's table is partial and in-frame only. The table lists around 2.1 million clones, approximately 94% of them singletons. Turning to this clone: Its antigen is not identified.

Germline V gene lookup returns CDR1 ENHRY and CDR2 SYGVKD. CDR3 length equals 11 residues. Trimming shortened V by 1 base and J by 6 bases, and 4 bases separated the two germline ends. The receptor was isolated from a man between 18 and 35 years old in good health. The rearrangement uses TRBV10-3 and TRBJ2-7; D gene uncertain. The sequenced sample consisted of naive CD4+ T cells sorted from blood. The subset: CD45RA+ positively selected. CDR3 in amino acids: CAISEFGEQYF. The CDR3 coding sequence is TGTGCCATCAGTGAGTTTGGCGAGCAGTACTTC.